This T cell receptor (beta chain) was retrieved from a study of blood T cell repertoires in COVID-19. For the study at large: Italy, Spain and the United States were the sources of the convalescent and acute COVID-19 samples.

The V segment lost 6 bases and the J segment 6 bases; nucleotides outside the gene matches: 8. The CDR3 spans 14 residues. The germline V gene has CDR1 MNHEY and CDR2 SVGAGI. Only in-frame clones appear in the TCRdb table, and some are missing; sequencing was by immunoSEQ multiplex PCR. The sample comprises approximately 200,000 clones, around 87% of which are singletons, and roughly 7.2% rests with the top ten. Participants, 18 to 89 years old, spanned fewer than 25 US areas. This sequence was found in a man younger than 45 in a cohort exposed to, infected with or recovered from COVID-19 (not recorded which). The chain uses TRBV6-5 and TRBJ1-5; 7 positions match TRBD1. Sequencing used PBMCs or T cells enriched from blood (not recorded which). CDR3 nucleotide sequence: TGTGCCAGCAGGCAGACAGGGAGGTTTCAGCCCCAGCATTTT. It specifies CASRQTGRFQPQHF.